Listed below are T cell receptor beta chains from one sample, sequenced in a study of CD8 T cells in Susac syndrome. TCRdb redid the calling of the immunoSEQ multiplex PCR reads with MiXCR, one entry per CDR3 protein. Among 150,000 to 160,000 distinct CDR3 sequences listed, 95% to 96% were seen once. Material for sequencing was CD8+ T cells from PBMCs. Source of these receptors: a human donor with multiple sclerosis. Both conserved end residues are part of each CDR3. D genes are given only for firm matches. Clone size appears in some rows only: once, few, many, or a class for an expanded clone.

V	size	D	J	DNA	CDR3
TRBV29-1	-	-	TRBJ1-2	TGCAGCGTTGGGCGGTATGGCTACACCTTC	CSVGRYGYTF
TRBV30	-	-	TRBJ1-1	TGTGCCTGGTCCCTGGGGGACGAGAGGTACACTGAAGCTTTCTTT	CAWSLGDERYTEAFF
TRBV4-1	-	-	TRBJ2-7	TGCGCCAGCAGCCAGAGCGACGAGCAGTACTTC	CASSQSDEQYF
TRBV19	-	-	TRBJ1-1	TGTGCCAGTAGTATGGGCCAATGGAACACTGAAGCTTTCTTT	CASSMGQWNTEAFF
TRBV6-2/TRBV6-3	-	-	TRBJ2-7	TGTGCCAGCAGTTATGGCACGCGAAGCTCCTACGAGCAGTACTTC	CASSYGTRSSYEQYF
TRBV30	-	-	TRBJ1-1	TGTGCCTGGAGTGCCCTCGGGAACACTGAAGCTTTCTTT	CAWSALGNTEAFF
TRBV12-3/TRBV12-4	-	TRBD1	TRBJ2-1	TGTGCCAGCAGTCGACAGGGGGCGGGTGAGCAGTTCTTC	CASSRQGAGEQFF
TRBV27	once	TRBD1	TRBJ1-3	TGTGCCAGCGGCTTCAGGGGGGGCCACTCTGGAAACACCATATATTTT	CASGFRGGHSGNTIYF
TRBV25-1	-	-	TRBJ2-5	TGTGCCGGGAAGGGGGACTACCAAGAGACCCAGTACTTC	CAGKGDYQETQYF
TRBV2	-	-	TRBJ2-1	TGTGCCAGCAGTGACCCCCCCTACAATGAGCAGTTCTTC	CASSDPPYNEQFF
TRBV9	-	TRBD2	TRBJ2-3	TGTGCCAGCAGCGTCGACACTAGCGGGAGGACCACAGATACGCAGTATTTT	CASSVDTSGRTTDTQYF
TRBV5-4	-	-	TRBJ2-7	TGTGCCAGCAGCTCCCCACTGAGCTCCTACGAGCAGTACTTC	CASSSPLSSYEQYF
TRBV30	-	TRBD1	TRBJ2-1	TGTGCCTCGGGACAGGGGGTAGGTGAGCAGTTCTTC	CASGQGVGEQFF
TRBV13	-	-	TRBJ1-2	TGTGCCAGCAGCTTAGGAACGGGTGGCTACACCTTC	CASSLGTGGYTF
TRBV18	-	-	TRBJ1-2	TGTGCCAGCTCATCGAGACAGGACCCAGTTTACTATGGCTACACCTTC	CASSSRQDPVYYGYTF
TRBV12-3/TRBV12-4	-	TRBD1	TRBJ1-2	TGTGCCAGCAGTTCTGGGGACAGTTTGGATGGCTACACCTTC	CASSSGDSLDGYTF
TRBV27	-	-	TRBJ2-4	TGTGCCAGCTCTCCCGGCGGCGGTTCCGGCATTCAGTACTTC	CASSPGGGSGIQYF
TRBV9	-	-	TRBJ1-2	TGTGCCAGCAGCGTAGAAGTCTCCCCCGGGTCTGGCTACACCTTC	CASSVEVSPGSGYTF
TRBV6-5	-	-	TRBJ2-3	TGTGCCAGCAGGATCTCCGGGGTGAGCACAGATACGCAGTATTTT	CASRISGVSTDTQYF
TRBV3-1	-	-	TRBJ2-1	TGTGCCAGCAGCCACGGCCCCTACAATGAGCAGTTCTTC	CASSHGPYNEQFF
TRBV12-3/TRBV12-4	-	TRBD1	TRBJ1-2	TGTGCCAGCAGTCCGACAGGGACCTATGGCTACACCTTC	CASSPTGTYGYTF
TRBV4-1	-	TRBD1	TRBJ1-1	TGCGCCAGCAGGTGGGGACAGGGGAACACTGAAGCTTTCTTT	CASRWGQGNTEAFF
TRBV13	-	-	TRBJ1-6	TGTGCCAGCAGCCTGTCTCCGGATAATTCACCCCTCCACTTT	CASSLSPDNSPLHF
TRBV29-1	-	-	TRBJ1-1	TGCAGCGTTGTAATAGGGAATGAAGCTTTCTTT	CSVVIGNEAFF
TRBV12-3/TRBV12-4	-	-	TRBJ2-1	TGTGCCAGCAGTTTGATTCATCCCGATGAGCAGTTCTTC	CASSLIHPDEQFF
TRBV29-1	-	-	TRBJ2-3	TGCAGCGTTGAGGTGGCTCAAGGCCGCACAGATACGCAGTATTTT	CSVEVAQGRTDTQYF
TRBV7-9	-	-	TRBJ2-3	TGTGCCAGCAGCGGCTTGGGCGGAATCACAGATACGCAGTATTTT	CASSGLGGITDTQYF
TRBV20-1	once	-	TRBJ1-5	TGCAGTGCTCCGGACAATTATAGCAATCAGCCCCAGCATTTT	CSAPDNYSNQPQHF
TRBV12-3/TRBV12-4	-	-	TRBJ2-3	TGTGCCAGCAGTTTAGCTAGTCGGGGTGGGGATACGCAGTATTTT	CASSLASRGGDTQYF
TRBV12-3/TRBV12-4	-	-	TRBJ2-1	TGTGCCAGCAGTTTAAGTGGGAATGAGCAGTTCTTC	CASSLSGNEQFF
TRBV7-9	-	-	TRBJ1-4	TGTGCCAGCAGCGACAGCCGGGGTAGCACTAATGAAAAACTGTTTTTT	CASSDSRGSTNEKLFF
TRBV15	-	-	TRBJ2-5	TGTGCCACCAGCAGAGCCAGACCAGGGGCTAGGGAGACCCAGTACTTC	CATSRARPGARETQYF
TRBV9	-	-	TRBJ2-1	TGTGCCAGCAGCGAGTATATCCACAATGAGCAGTTCTTC	CASSEYIHNEQFF
TRBV6-5	-	-	TRBJ2-7	TGTGCCAGCAGTTGGCAGGGAGCTCCGGGGGAGCAGTACTTC	CASSWQGAPGEQYF
TRBV27	-	TRBD1	TRBJ2-5	TGTGCCAGCAGGATGGGACAGGTACAAGAGACCCAGTACTTC	CASRMGQVQETQYF
TRBV7-6	-	TRBD1	TRBJ1-1	TGTGCCAGCAGCCCCGGACAGGGAGGGGACACTGAAGCTTTCTTT	CASSPGQGGDTEAFF
TRBV6-5	-	TRBD1	TRBJ2-3	TGTGCCAGCAGTACCAAGGGGGCTGATACGCAGTATTTT	CASSTKGADTQYF
TRBV20-1	-	-	TRBJ1-5	TGCAGTGCTCCGCGTGGCCACGATCAGCCCCAGCATTTT	CSAPRGHDQPQHF
TRBV15	-	-	TRBJ1-2	TGTGCCACCAGTACGATCGGGACCTCCATCCGCTACACCTTC	CATSTIGTSIRYTF
TRBV5-8	-	TRBD2	TRBJ2-5	TGTGCCAGCAGCTTGGCAGTGCGGGGGCAAGAGACCCAGTACTTC	CASSLAVRGQETQYF
TRBV4-1	-	-	TRBJ2-3	TGCGCCAGCAGCCAAGGATCGGGCCTTCTCTTCGCAGATACGCAGTATTTT	CASSQGSGLLFADTQYF
TRBV7-3	-	-	TRBJ2-1	TGTGCCAGCAGCTTCACAGGGAGTGAGCAGTTCTTC	CASSFTGSEQFF
TRBV27	-	-	TRBJ1-2	TGTGCCAGCAGAGCCGAACAGGGAGGGAGATATGGCTACACCTTC	CASRAEQGGRYGYTF
TRBV29-1	-	TRBD2	TRBJ2-3	TGCAGCGTTGAAGATCAGGCTGTTTCGCGGGGGGACGATACGCAGTATTTT	CSVEDQAVSRGDDTQYF
TRBV27	once	-	TRBJ2-1	TGTGCCAGCAGCCCCGGTAGAGAAACCTACAATGAGCAGTTCTTC	CASSPGRETYNEQFF
TRBV30	-	-	TRBJ1-5	TGTGCCTGGAGTGATTCTAGTATTAGCAATCAGCCCCAGCATTTT	CAWSDSSISNQPQHF
TRBV3-1	-	-	TRBJ1-2	TGTGCCAGCAGCCAAGGGCTCCGGCGGGGGAACTATGGCTACACCTTC	CASSQGLRRGNYGYTF
TRBV6-5	-	-	TRBJ2-5	TGTGCCAGCAGTTACTCGGCAGACCAAGAGACCCAGTACTTC	CASSYSADQETQYF
TRBV14	-	-	TRBJ1-2	TGTGCCAGCAGCCAAGATCCCCGGGACTTCTATGGCTACACCTTC	CASSQDPRDFYGYTF
TRBV29-1	-	-	TRBJ2-1	TGCAGCGTTGACATAGCGCTCACAGTTGAGCAGTTCTTC	CSVDIALTVEQFF
TRBV20-1	-	TRBD1	TRBJ2-1	TGCAGTGCTAGAGTACAGGGGGCTGATGAGCAGTTCTTC	CSARVQGADEQFF
TRBV27	-	-	TRBJ2-1	TGTGCCAGCAGTCCCACTTCTGGAGGCAAAAATGAGCAGTTCTTC	CASSPTSGGKNEQFF
TRBV19	-	-	TRBJ2-1	TGTGCCAGTAGCCTGGATTACAATGAGCAGTTCTTC	CASSLDYNEQFF
TRBV12-3/TRBV12-4	once	TRBD1	TRBJ1-2	TGTGCCATCCTGACAGGGCGACAGTTCTATGGCTACACCTTC	CAILTGRQFYGYTF